The next 14 T cell receptor beta chains were all read from a single sample in a study of T-cell reconstitution after alpha-beta-depleted transplantation in children. Unique molecular identifiers were incorporated when the TCRbeta library was constructed. TCRdb recomputed calls from the PCR reads with MiXCR, one row per CDR3 protein. The sample shows over 120,000 distinct CDR3 sequences, 8.8% of them seen only once. Sequenced material: PBMCs, mostly from graft donor cells, taken 180 days after TCRalphabeta/CD19-depleted stem cell transplant. The receptors derive from a female patient aged 2-10 years who had a stem cell transplant for congenital amegakaryocytic thrombocytopenia, so the T cells may come from the graft donor.

This clonotype was observed many times. The V call is TRBV5-1, the J call TRBJ2-5, with D unresolved. Per germline, CDR1 SGHRS and CDR2 YFSETQ. This CDR3 is built from 14 residues. With 4 bases removed from V and 4 bases from J, the gap between germline ends came to 14 bases. The CDR3 nucleotides read TGCGCCAGCAGCGCATGGACCGCACCAGAGACCCAGTACTTC. As protein: CASSAWTAPETQYF.

In this sample, this clonotype turned up many times. The chain combines TRBV20-1 with TRBJ1-6; D ambiguous. Germline V CDR1 and CDR2: DFQATT, SNEGSKA (reference sequence). The CDR3 is 15 residues long. V shed 6 bases and J shed 2 bases, with 14 bases lying between them. CDR3 loop: CSATGEGPYNSPLHF. CDR3 nucleotide sequence: TGCAGTGCCACGGGCGAGGGCCCCTATAATTCACCCCTCCACTTT.

In its sample, this clonotype was seen a few times. The chain couples TRBV20-1 to TRBJ2-7; D call uncertain. Germline CDR1 DFQATT, CDR2 SNEGSKA (reference sequence). V dropped 3 bases and J dropped 1 base, with 13 bases sitting between them. This CDR3 is built from 14 residues. The CDR3 protein is CSARGHGLSYEQYF. The CDR3 bases are TGCAGTGCTAGGGGCCACGGGTTATCCTACGAGCAGTACTTC.

This clonotype has at least ten counts. The chain links TRBV12-3 or TRBV12-4 to TRBJ1-5; 10 positions agree with TRBD1. There are 14 residues in the CDR3. Trimming cost V 5 bases and J 7 bases; bases outside gene matches: 5. CDR3 bases: TGTGCCAGCAGTCCCGGGACAGGGGTCCAGCCCCAGCATTTT. The encoded protein is CASSPGTGVQPQHF.

This clonotype was detected a few times. The rearrangement links TRBV7-9 to TRBJ2-7; TRBD1 agrees at 7 bases. Losses at the gene ends were 1 base for V and 10 bases for J; bases not matched to a gene: 1. The CDR3 spans 11 residues. CDR1 and CDR2 (germline): SEHNR, FQNEAQ (reference sequence). CDR3 in DNA: TGTGCCAGCAGCTTAGACAGGGGCCAGTACTTC. Translated, it gives CASSLDRGQYF.

J is TRBJ2-2 and V is TRBV5-1, with 10 bases that match TRBD1. This CDR3 comprises 15 residues. Germline V gene sequence: CDR1 SGHRS, CDR2 YFSETQ. The J segment lost 4 bases and the V segment lost 4 bases, leaving 4 bases of the junction unmatched. The CDR3 bases are TGCGCCAGCAGCCCCTGGACAGGGGGCACCGGGGAGCTGTTTTTT. Protein product: CASSPWTGGTGELFF.

The sample holds many counts of this clonotype. The chain carries TRBV28 and TRBJ2-1; either TRBD1 or TRBD2 may fit D (5 bases each). Germline lookup yields CDR1 MDHEN and CDR2 SYDVKM. This CDR3 is built from 14 residues. Trimming removed 5 bases from V and 5 bases from J, with 13 bases in between. CDR3 nucleotide sequence: TGTGCCAGCAGTCCCCGGGACCGAGACAATGAGCAGTTCTTC. Translating it yields CASSPRDRDNEQFF.

The CDR3 protein is CSGGTGSNQPQHF. The DNA of the CDR3 is TGCAGTGGTGGGACAGGGAGCAATCAGCCCCAGCATTTT. The gene calls are TRBV20-1 and TRBJ1-5; 9 bases line up with TRBD1. V dropped 7 bases and J dropped 1; count of bases not matched to a gene: 2. From germline, CDR1 is DFQATT and CDR2 SNEGSKA (reference sequence). CDR3 length: 13 amino acids.

V usage is TRBV6-5 and J usage is TRBJ2-7; 10 bases agree with TRBD1. The CDR3 has 15 amino acids. Germline loops: CDR1 MNHEY, CDR2 SVGAGI. Trimming cost V 4 bases and J 0 bases; bases outside gene matches: 3. The CDR3 reads CASSLGQGRSYEQYF. The CDR3 DNA follows: TGTGCCAGCAGTTTGGGACAGGGGCGCTCCTACGAGCAGTACTTC.

This clonotype appeared many times. The chain recombines TRBV7-9 with TRBJ2-1; possible D gene TRBD2, 5 bases. Germline V gives CDR1 SEHNR, CDR2 FQNEAQ (reference sequence). CDR3 size: 12 residues. Trimming stripped 6 bases from V and 8 bases from J, with 11 bases between. The CDR3 region has the DNA TGTGCCAGCAGGGACCTTAGCGATGAGCAGTTCTTC. Protein: CASRDLSDEQFF.

This clonotype was recorded at least ten times. The chain uses TRBV12-3 or TRBV12-4 and TRBJ2-3, with 10 bases aligning to TRBD1. V lost 5 bases and J lost 10; bases outside the gene matches: 6. The CDR3 is made up of 13 amino acids. CDR3 nucleotide sequence: TGTGCCAGCAGTACCACCGGGACAGGGGCGCAGTATTTT. Translating gives CASSTTGTGAQYF.

At least ten counts were recorded for this clonotype. The V gene is TRBV5-1, the J gene TRBJ2-3; tentatively, D is TRBD2 (6 bases). The CDR3 runs 16 residues. Germline-derived CDR1 and CDR2 are SGHRS and YFSETQ. V lost 0 bases and J 2 bases, leaving 13 bases between the germline ends. The CDR3 DNA reads as TGCGCCAGCAGCTTGGGCCTAAGGCGGGACACAGATACGCAGTATTTT. Protein sequence: CASSLGLRRDTDTQYF.

This clonotype was seen ten or more times. The gene calls are TRBV28 and TRBJ1-5, with D tentatively TRBD1 (6 bases). With 6 bases removed from V and 5 bases from J, the gap between germline ends came to 17 bases. CDR3 length: 15 residues. Per germline, CDR1 MDHEN and CDR2 SYDVKM. This CDR3 is CASSSPGTWDQPQHF. In nucleotides, the CDR3 is TGTGCCAGCAGCTCTCCCGGGACATGGGATCAGCCCCAGCATTTT.

In its sample, this clonotype was seen a few times. V is TRBV24-1 and J is TRBJ2-7, with 8 bases matching TRBD1. Trimming took 5 bases from V and 2 from J; bases not matched to a gene: 4. CDR3 length: 14 amino acids. Germline loops: CDR1 KGHDR, CDR2 SFDVKD. The CDR3 DNA follows: TGTGCCACCAGTGGGGGGACAGGAACCTACGAGCAGTACTTC. The encoded protein is CATSGGTGTYEQYF.